The present T cell receptor (beta chain) was sequenced within a study of CD8 T cells in Susac syndrome. CDR1 SGDLS and CDR2 YYNGEE come from the germline V gene. This CDR3 has 14 residues. With 3 bases removed from V and 1 base from J, the gap between germline ends came to 8 bases. RNA was extracted with the RNeasy kit, and a quantity of roughly 0.45 to 1 ug was reverse transcribed using random hexamers. TCR beta CDR3 was amplified by immunoSEQ multiplex PCR. This amplification extended across 54 Vbeta and 13 Jbeta segments. TCRdb itself ran the immunoSEQ multiplex PCR reads through MiXCR, one entry per CDR3 protein. The repertoire consists of some 160,000 distinct CDR3 sequences, with 90% to 95% occurring once and the leading ten covering roughly 0.11%.

This sequence originates from a human donor with Susac syndrome. The chain employs TRBV9 and TRBJ1-3, with D possibly matching TRBD1 (5 bases). Source material: CD4+ T cells from PBMCs. The CDR3 nucleotides are TGTGCCAGCAGCGCGGGGCTTTCTGGAAACACCATATATTTT. The encoded protein is CASSAGLSGNTIYF.